What follows are 3 T cell receptor beta chains derived from one specimen sequenced in a study of T-cell memory formation after mild COVID-19 (dated by TCRdb to 2020 to 2023). Receptors were amplified or captured by 5' RACE. The sequencer listed for this sample is Illumina NovaSeq 6000. TCRdb itself trimmed the public reads at Q25 with fastp, ran MiXCR and retained productive beta chains. Each entry merges the rows of one CDR3 protein and shows their most common DNA and genes. The sample table lists roughly 180,000 distinct CDR3 sequences, roughly 12% of them with a count of one. The ten largest clones capture around 3.8% of the sample. The source material was PBMCs or a T cell subset sorted from them (not recorded which). The origin of the receptors is a man in his late teens or twenties who had mild COVID-19 (a few samples of this study predate the infection). The sample titles of this study are shuffled in the database, so cell type and time point are left out; the donor was told from shared clones.

This clonotype has just a few counts. This chain joins TRBV6-1 and TRBJ2-7, with D tentatively TRBD1 (6 bases). The CDR3 loop spans 15 amino acids. Germline-derived CDR1 and CDR2 are MNHNS and SASEGT. Trimming removed 6 bases at V and 2 bases at J, with 17 bases between. This CDR3 reads CASRDLGTPAYEQYF. The CDR3 DNA sequence: TGTGCCAGCAGGGACTTGGGGACACCGGCCTACGAGCAGTACTTC.

This clonotype was seen more than once but under ten times. The chain recombines TRBV7-2 with TRBJ2-7, with TRBD1 identical over 10 bases. Unmatched junction bases numbered 3, after V lost 1 base and J lost 3 bases. This CDR3 is built from 15 residues. In germline, CDR1 is SGHTA, CDR2 FQGNSA. This CDR3 is CASSLVGQGDYEQYF. The CDR3 bases are TGTGCCAGCAGCTTAGTAGGACAGGGGGACTACGAGCAGTACTTC.

This chain joins TRBV12-3 or TRBV12-4 and TRBJ2-7, with TRBD2 as a possible D gene (6 bases). V shed 8 bases and J shed 6 bases, with 11 bases lying between them. The CDR3 contains 11 residues. Written as DNA, the CDR3 is TGTGCCAGCGGGAGGCTCGGCGAGCAGTACGTC. Translating gives CASGRLGEQYV.